This T cell receptor beta chain was recorded in a study of T cell responses to AZD1222 COVID-19 vaccine. Regarding the study as a whole: The span of vaccine-associated CD4 TCRs extended across spike, with dominance at 160-218 and 743-854.

With regard to this clone: Its antigen is as yet unknown.

Assay used: immunoSEQ multiplex PCR; TCRdb lists only in-frame clones, some missing. The sample yields some 140,000 clones, less than 90% seen once. The CDR3 has 17 residues. Germline-derived CDR1 and CDR2 are MNHEY and SVGEGT. Trimming stripped 1 base from V and 0 bases from J, with 13 bases between. This clonotype was obtained from an adult in good health. The J gene is TRBJ1-5, the V gene TRBV6-2 or TRBV6-3; D is undetermined. Sequenced material: peripheral blood, taken on day 0 of MenACWY control vaccination. The CDR3 sequence is CASSYLVTLYSNQPQHF. The CDR3 DNA sequence: TGTGCCAGCAGTTACTTGGTGACGCTTTATAGCAATCAGCCCCAGCATTTT.